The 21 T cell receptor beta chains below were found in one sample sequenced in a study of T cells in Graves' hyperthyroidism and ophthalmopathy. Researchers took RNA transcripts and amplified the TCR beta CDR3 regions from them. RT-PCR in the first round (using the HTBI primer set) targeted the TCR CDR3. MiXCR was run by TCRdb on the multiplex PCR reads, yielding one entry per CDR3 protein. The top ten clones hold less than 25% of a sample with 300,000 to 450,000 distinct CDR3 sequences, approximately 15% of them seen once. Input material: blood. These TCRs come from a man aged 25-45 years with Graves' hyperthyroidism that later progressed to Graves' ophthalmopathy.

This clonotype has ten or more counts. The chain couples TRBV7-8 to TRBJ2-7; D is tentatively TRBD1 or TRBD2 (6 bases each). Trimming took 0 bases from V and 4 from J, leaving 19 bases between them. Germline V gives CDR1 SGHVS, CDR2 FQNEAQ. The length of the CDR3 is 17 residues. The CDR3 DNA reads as TGTGCCAGCAGCTTAGCTGGGGGGCAGGGGATCGGTTACGAGCAGTACTTC. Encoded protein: CASSLAGGQGIGYEQYF.

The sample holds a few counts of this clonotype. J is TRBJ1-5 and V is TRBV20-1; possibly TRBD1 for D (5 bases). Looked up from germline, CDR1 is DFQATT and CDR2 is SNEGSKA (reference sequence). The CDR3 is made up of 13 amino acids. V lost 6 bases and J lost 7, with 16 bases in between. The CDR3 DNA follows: TGCAGTGCCCGGGGGGTACTATGGCAGCCCCAGCATTTT. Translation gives CSARGVLWQPQHF.

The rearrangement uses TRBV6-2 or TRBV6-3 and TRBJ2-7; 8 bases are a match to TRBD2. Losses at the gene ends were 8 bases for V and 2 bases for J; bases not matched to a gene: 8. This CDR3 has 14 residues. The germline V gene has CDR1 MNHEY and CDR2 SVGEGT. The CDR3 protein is CASAFGGETYEQYF. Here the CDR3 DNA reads TGTGCCAGCGCGTTCGGGGGGGAGACCTACGAGCAGTACTTC.

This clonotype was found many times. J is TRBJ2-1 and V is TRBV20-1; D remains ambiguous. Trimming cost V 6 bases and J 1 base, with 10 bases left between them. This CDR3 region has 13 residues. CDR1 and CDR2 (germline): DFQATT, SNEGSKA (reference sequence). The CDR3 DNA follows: TGCAGTGCAACAGACGGATCCTACAATGAGCAGTTCTTC. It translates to CSATDGSYNEQFF.

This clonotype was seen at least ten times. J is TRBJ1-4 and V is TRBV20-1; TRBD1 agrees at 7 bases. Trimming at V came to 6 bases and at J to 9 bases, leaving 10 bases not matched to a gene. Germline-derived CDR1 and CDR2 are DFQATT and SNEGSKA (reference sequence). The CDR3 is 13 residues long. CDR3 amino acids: CSAPQGVTQKLFF. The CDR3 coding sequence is TGCAGTGCGCCCCAGGGGGTCACTCAAAAACTGTTTTTT.

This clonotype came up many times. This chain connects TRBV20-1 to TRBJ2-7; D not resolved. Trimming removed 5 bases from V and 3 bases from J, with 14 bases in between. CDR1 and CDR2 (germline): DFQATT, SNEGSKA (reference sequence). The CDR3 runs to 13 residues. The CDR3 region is CSALPPFNYEQYF. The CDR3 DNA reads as TGCAGTGCTCTCCCCCCGTTCAACTACGAGCAGTACTTC.

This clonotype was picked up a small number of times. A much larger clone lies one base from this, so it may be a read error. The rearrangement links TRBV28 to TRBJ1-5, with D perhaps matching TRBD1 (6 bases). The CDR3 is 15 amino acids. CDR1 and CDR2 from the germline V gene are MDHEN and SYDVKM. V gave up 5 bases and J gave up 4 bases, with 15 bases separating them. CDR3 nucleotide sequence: TGTGCCAGCAGTACTCTCCTTCAGGGGAATCAGCCCCAGCATTTT. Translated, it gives CASSTLLQGNQPQHF.

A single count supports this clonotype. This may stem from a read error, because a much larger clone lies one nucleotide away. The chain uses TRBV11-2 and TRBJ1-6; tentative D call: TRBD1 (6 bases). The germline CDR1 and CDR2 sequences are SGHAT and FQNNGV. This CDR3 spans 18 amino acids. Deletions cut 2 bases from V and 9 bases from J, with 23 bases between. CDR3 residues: CASSLKGVKRLASSPLHF. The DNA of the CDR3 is TGTGCCAGCAGCTTAAAGGGGGTGAAACGATTAGCTAGTTCACCCCTCCACTTT.

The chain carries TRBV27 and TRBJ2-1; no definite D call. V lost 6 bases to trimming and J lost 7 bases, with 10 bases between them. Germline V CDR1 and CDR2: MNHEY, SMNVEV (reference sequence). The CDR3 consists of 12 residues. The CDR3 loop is CASRRPSNEQFF. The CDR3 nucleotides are TGTGCCAGCAGGCGACCGTCTAATGAGCAGTTCTTC.

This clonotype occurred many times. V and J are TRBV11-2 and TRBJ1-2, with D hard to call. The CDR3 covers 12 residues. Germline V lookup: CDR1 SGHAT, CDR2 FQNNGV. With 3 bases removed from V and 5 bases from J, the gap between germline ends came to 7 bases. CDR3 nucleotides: TGTGCCAGCAGCTTCACTGAATATGGCTACACCTTC. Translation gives CASSFTEYGYTF.

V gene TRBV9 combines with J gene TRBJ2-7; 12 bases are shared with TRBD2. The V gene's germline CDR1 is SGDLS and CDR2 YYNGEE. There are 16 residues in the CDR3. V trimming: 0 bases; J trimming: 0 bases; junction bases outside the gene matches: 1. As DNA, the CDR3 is TGTGCCAGCAGCGTAGGACTAGCGGGGGCCTCCTACGAGCAGTACTTC. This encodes CASSVGLAGASYEQYF.

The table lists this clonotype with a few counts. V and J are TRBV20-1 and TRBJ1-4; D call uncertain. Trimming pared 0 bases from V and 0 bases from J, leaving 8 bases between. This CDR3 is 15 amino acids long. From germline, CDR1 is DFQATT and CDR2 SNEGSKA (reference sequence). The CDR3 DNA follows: TGCAGTGCTAGAGATAGGGATGCAACTAATGAAAAACTGTTTTTT. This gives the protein CSARDRDATNEKLFF.

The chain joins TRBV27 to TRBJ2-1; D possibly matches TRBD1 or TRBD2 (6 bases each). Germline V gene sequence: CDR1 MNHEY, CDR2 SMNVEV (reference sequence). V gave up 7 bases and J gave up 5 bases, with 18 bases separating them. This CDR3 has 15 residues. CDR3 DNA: TGTGCCAGCACCCCTTGGGGGGCGCAAAACAATGAGCAGTTCTTC. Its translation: CASTPWGAQNNEQFF.

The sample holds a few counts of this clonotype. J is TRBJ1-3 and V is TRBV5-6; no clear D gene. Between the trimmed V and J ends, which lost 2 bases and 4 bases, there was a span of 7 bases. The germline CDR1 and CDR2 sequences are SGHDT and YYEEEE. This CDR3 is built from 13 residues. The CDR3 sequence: CASSFPDGNTIYF. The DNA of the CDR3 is TGTGCCAGCAGCTTTCCAGACGGAAACACCATATATTTT.

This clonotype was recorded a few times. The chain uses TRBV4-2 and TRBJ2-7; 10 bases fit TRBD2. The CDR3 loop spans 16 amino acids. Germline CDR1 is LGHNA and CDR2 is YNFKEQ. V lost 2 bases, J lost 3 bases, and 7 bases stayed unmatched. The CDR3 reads CASSQSERLAGYEQYF. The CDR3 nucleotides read TGTGCCAGCAGCCAAAGCGAGAGACTAGCGGGCTACGAGCAGTACTTC.

In DNA form, the CDR3 reads TGTGCCAGCAGTTACTCGGGCCAACCCAATTCACCCCTCCACTTT. It specifies CASSYSGQPNSPLHF. V is TRBV6-5 and J is TRBJ1-6; D uncertain. From germline, CDR1 is MNHEY and CDR2 SVGAGI. V was pared by 0 bases and J by 7 bases, with 10 bases between. The CDR3 sequence is 15 residues long.

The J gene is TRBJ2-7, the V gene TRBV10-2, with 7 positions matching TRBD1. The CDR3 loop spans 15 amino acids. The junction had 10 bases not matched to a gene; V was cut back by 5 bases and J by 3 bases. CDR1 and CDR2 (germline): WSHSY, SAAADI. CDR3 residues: CASSRPGQRIYEQYF. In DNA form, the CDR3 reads TGCGCCAGCAGTCGACCGGGACAGAGGATCTACGAGCAGTACTTC.

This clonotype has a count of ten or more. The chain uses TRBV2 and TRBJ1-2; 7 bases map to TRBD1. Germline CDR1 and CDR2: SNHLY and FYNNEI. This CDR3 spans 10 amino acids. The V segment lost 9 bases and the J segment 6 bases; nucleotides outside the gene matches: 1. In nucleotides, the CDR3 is TGTGCCAGGACAGGGAATGGCTACACCTTC. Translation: CARTGNGYTF.

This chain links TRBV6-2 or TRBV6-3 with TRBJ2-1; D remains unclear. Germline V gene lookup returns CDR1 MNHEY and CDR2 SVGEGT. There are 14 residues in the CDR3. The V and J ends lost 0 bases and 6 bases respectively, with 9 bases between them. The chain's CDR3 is CASSYSTVTNEQFF. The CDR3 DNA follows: TGTGCCAGCAGTTACTCGACGGTCACCAATGAGCAGTTCTTC.

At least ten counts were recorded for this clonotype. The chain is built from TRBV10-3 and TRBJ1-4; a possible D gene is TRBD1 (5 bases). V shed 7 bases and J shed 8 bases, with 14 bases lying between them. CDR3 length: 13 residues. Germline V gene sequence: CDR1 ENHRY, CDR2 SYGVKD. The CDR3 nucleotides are TGTGCCATCAAGTCCAGGGCCGAGGAAAAACTGTTTTTT. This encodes CAIKSRAEEKLFF.

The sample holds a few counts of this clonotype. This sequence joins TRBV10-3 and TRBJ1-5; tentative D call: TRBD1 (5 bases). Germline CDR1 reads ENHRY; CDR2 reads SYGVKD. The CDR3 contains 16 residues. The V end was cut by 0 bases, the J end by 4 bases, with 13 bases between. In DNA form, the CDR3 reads TGTGCCATCAGTGAGTCACCGGGGGTAGGGAATCAGCCCCAGCATTTT. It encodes CAISESPGVGNQPQHF.